The source of this TCR beta chain is a study of graft-versus-host responses after intestinal transplantation. CDR1 is GTSNPN and CDR2 is SVGIG in the germline V gene (reference sequence). The V gene lost 3 bases and the J gene lost 1 base, with 18 bases spanning the gap. The CDR3 length is 16 residues. This clone is a singleton in its sample. Its antigen remains unidentified. The protocol was immunoSEQ multiplex PCR, while the TCRdb copy is restricted to in-frame clones and leaves out a portion. The data show more than 40,000 clones, with approximately 95% seen just once and around 0.25% held by the top ten.

The TCR comes from a human donor who was the organ donor for an intestinal transplant. This specimen consisted of unstimulated CD8+ T cells sorted from spleen or lymph node cells, obtained before transplant. This chain uses TRBV30 with TRBJ2-5; D perhaps matches TRBD2 (6 bases). DNA for the CDR3: TGTGCCTGGAGCGGTTTGGAGGGTAACCTCCAAGAGACCCAGTACTTC. This gives the protein CAWSGLEGNLQETQYF. Complete variable domain (other parts from reference TRBV30 and TRBJ2-5): SQTIHQWPATLVQPVGSPLSLECTVEGTSNPNLYWYRQAAGRGLQLLFYSVGIGQISSEVPQNLSASRPQDRQFILSSKKLLLSDSGFYLCAWSGLEGNLQETQYFGPGTRLLVL.